The following is a T cell receptor (beta chain) sequence with its context. It was cDNA, reverse transcribed from extracted RNA, that served as the sequencing template. Assay used: immunoSEQ multiplex PCR; TCRdb lists only in-frame clones, some missing. The sample has about 180,000 clones, over 50% seen once. These data belong to a study of CD8+ T cells in alopecia areata. Germline CDR1 is GTSNPN and CDR2 is SVGIG (reference sequence). This CDR3 has 16 residues. The V end was cut by 0 bases, the J end by 2 bases, with 16 bases between. This sequence joins TRBV30 and TRBJ2-5; D might be TRBD1 (6 bases). The source of this sequence is a human donor with alopecia areata. The specimen was CD4+ T cells sorted from blood, collected at week 0. The chain's CDR3 is CAWSVGSGAVQETQYF. DNA of the CDR3: TGTGCCTGGAGTGTGGGGTCAGGGGCGGTTCAAGAGACCCAGTACTTC.